This T cell receptor (beta chain) was sequenced in a study of shared T cell receptors in the human thymus. There are a few counts of this clone. V was pared by 0 bases and J by 0 bases, with 16 bases of the junction left unmatched. The germline gives CDR1 SGHRS, CDR2 YFSETQ. The CDR3 is 22 residues long. The assay was immunoSEQ multiplex PCR, and TCRdb's table has in-frame clones only and misses some. The repertoire holds approximately 660,000 clones, with approximately 90% as singletons. The same specimen was also included in a second study, on human thymus T cells. That work contributes: Immunologically healthy infants in Finland undergoing congenital heart defect surgery were the donors. Resections that were taken during corrective heart surgery supplied the thymus tissue. Related work showed strongly overlapping thymic repertoires across unrelated individuals.

The specimen was thymocytes. J is TRBJ2-1 and V is TRBV5-1; 12 nucleotides agree with TRBD2. The clonotype originates from a boy under two years old with a congenital heart defect. DNA of the CDR3: TGCGCCAGCAGCTTGGGTCCCCGGACTAGCGGGGAAAACAGCAGCTCCTACAATGAGCAGTTCTTC. Protein product: CASSLGPRTSGENSSSYNEQFF.